This passage covers 29 T cell receptor beta chains from one sample sequenced in a study of T-cell reconstitution after alpha-beta-depleted transplantation in children. TCRbeta library construction was performed incorporating unique molecular identifiers. MiXCR was run by TCRdb on the PCR reads, yielding one entry per CDR3 protein. The sample holds hundreds of thousands of distinct CDR3 sequences; 10% to 15% are singletons and the top ten take 2.2%. Source: PBMCs, mostly from graft donor cells, taken 360 days after TCRalphabeta/CD19-depleted stem cell transplant. These receptors originate from a male patient between 10 and 17 years old who had a stem cell transplant for acute myeloid leukemia, so the T cells may come from the graft donor.

There are a few counts of this clonotype. The chain carries TRBV5-1 and TRBJ1-2; D is perhaps TRBD1 (5 bases). CDR1 and CDR2 (germline): SGHRS, YFSETQ. V dropped 0 bases and J dropped 0 bases, with 15 bases sitting between them. This CDR3 has 17 amino acids. CDR3 sequence reads: CASSLGGGDTSNYGYTF. For the CDR3, the DNA is TGCGCCAGCAGCTTGGGAGGAGGGGATACGTCTAACTATGGCTACACCTTC.

This clonotype was observed many times. The chain recombines TRBV12-3 or TRBV12-4 with TRBJ2-1, with 11 bases aligning to TRBD2. This CDR3 region has 14 residues. The V gene end was trimmed by 6 bases and the J gene end by 6 bases; junction bases not matched to a gene: 4. The CDR3 nucleotides read TGTGCCAGCAGAGGGACTAGCGGTCTCAATGAGCAGTTCTTC. It translates to CASRGTSGLNEQFF.

This chain joins TRBV4-2 and TRBJ2-6, with D possibly TRBD1 on 6 matching bases. Deletions cut 0 bases from V and 2 bases from J, with 11 bases between. The length of the CDR3 is 17 residues. Germline V gives CDR1 LGHNA, CDR2 YNFKEQ. DNA of the CDR3: TGTGCCAGCAGCCAAGAAGATGAGGGGGCTGGGGCCAACGTCCTGACTTTC. Amino acid sequence: CASSQEDEGAGANVLTF.

This clonotype was seen ten or more times. The CDR3 DNA reads as TGTGCCATCAGTGACCCGGGACAGGTATACGAGCAGTACTTC. This codes for CAISDPGQVYEQYF. The V call is TRBV10-3, the J call TRBJ2-7; 8 bases agree with TRBD1. The junction had 5 bases not matched to a gene; V was cut back by 3 bases and J by 4 bases. Germline loops: CDR1 ENHRY, CDR2 SYGVKD. The CDR3 loop spans 14 amino acids.

The CDR3 region is CASSLARMTSGAYEQYF. CDR3 coding DNA: TGTGCCAGCAGCTTAGCGCGTATGACTAGCGGGGCCTACGAGCAGTACTTC. The V call is TRBV7-2, the J call TRBJ2-7; 11 nucleotides match TRBD2. Germline CDR1 is SGHTA and CDR2 is FQGNSA. This CDR3 is 17 amino acids long. The V and J ends lost 0 bases and 2 bases, in that order; junction bases with no gene match: 6.

At least ten counts were recorded for this clonotype. The chain is built from TRBV20-1 and TRBJ2-7, with D unclear. The CDR3 extends over 13 amino acids. CDR1 is DFQATT, CDR2 SNEGSKA, per germline (reference sequence). V was trimmed by 4 bases and J by 2 bases, leaving 12 bases between them. The CDR3 region is CSAIGNDPYEQYF. In DNA, the CDR3 is TGCAGTGCTATAGGGAACGACCCCTACGAGCAGTACTTC.

This clonotype was seen a handful of times. The chain joins TRBV29-1 to TRBJ1-1; D perhaps matches TRBD1 (5 bases). The CDR3 loop spans 14 amino acids. In germline, CDR1 is SQVTM, CDR2 ANQGSEA. Trimming removed 4 bases from V and 4 bases from J, with 16 bases in between. CDR3 region: CSVVGVKRGTEAFF. As DNA, the CDR3 is TGCAGCGTTGTGGGGGTAAAAAGGGGCACTGAAGCTTTCTTT.

This clonotype was counted a few times. V usage is TRBV28 and J usage is TRBJ2-1; a weak D match, TRBD2 (5 bases). The CDR3 covers 13 residues. Germline assignment: CDR1 MDHEN and CDR2 SYDVKM. V lost 0 bases to trimming and J lost 7 bases, with 7 bases between them. CDR3 bases: TGTGCCAGCAGTTTATGGAGGGAGAATGAGCAGTTCTTC. As protein: CASSLWRENEQFF.

This sequence joins TRBV6-4 and TRBJ1-1; D might be TRBD1 (6 bases). V was pared by 2 bases and J by 5 bases, with 21 bases between. This CDR3 comprises 17 residues. Germline values: CDR1 MRHNA, CDR2 SNTAGT. CDR3 DNA: TGTGCCAGCAGTGACCAACCGATACGGGGGGCGAGTACTGAAGCTTTCTTT. It codes for CASSDQPIRGASTEAFF.

This clonotype was seen a handful of times. This chain links TRBV14 with TRBJ2-4; D is perhaps TRBD2 (6 bases). Trimming cost V 1 base and J 0 bases, with 10 bases left between them. The CDR3 spans 16 residues. Germline V gene lookup returns CDR1 SGHDN and CDR2 FVKESK. CDR3 region: CASSQGGRLAKNIQYF. The CDR3 DNA is TGTGCCAGCAGCCAAGGTGGGAGGCTAGCCAAAAACATTCAGTACTTC.

A few counts support this clonotype. The rearrangement links TRBV15 to TRBJ2-1, with 10 bases lining up with TRBD2. The trim removed 1 base at V and 7 bases at J, leaving 4 bases unmatched. The CDR3 has 15 residues. CDR1 is LNHNV and CDR2 is YYDKDF in the germline V gene (reference sequence). CDR3 DNA: TGTGCCACCAGCAGAGGCGGGACTAGCGTAAATGAGCAGTTCTTC. Its protein product is CATSRGGTSVNEQFF.

This clonotype was detected many times. V gene TRBV4-2 combines with J gene TRBJ2-1; D might be TRBD1 (6 bases). This CDR3 has 13 residues. The V end lost 1 base, the J end lost 10 bases, and 11 bases lay between the germline ends. From germline, CDR1 is LGHNA and CDR2 YNFKEQ. CDR3 in DNA: TGTGCCAGCAGCCAAGTACAGGGCCCGGAGCAGTTCTTC. Translation gives CASSQVQGPEQFF.

There are many counts of this clonotype. This chain links TRBV9 with TRBJ2-1; weak D call: TRBD2 (5 bases). CDR3 length: 16 residues. Germline V CDR1 and CDR2: SGDLS, YYNGEE. V was shortened by 0 bases and J by 2 bases, with 12 bases between the two germline ends. Written as DNA, the CDR3 is TGTGCCAGCAGCGTAGTAGTGGGAGTGCCCTACAATGAGCAGTTCTTC. Translating gives CASSVVVGVPYNEQFF.

The chain joins TRBV2 to TRBJ2-1; 7 bases match TRBD2. V shed 5 bases, J shed 5 bases, and the junction held 9 bases outside the gene matches. The V gene's germline CDR1 is SNHLY and CDR2 FYNNEI. The length of the CDR3 is 15 residues. The DNA for the CDR3 is TGTGCCAGCAGTTTACCGGGACTACGTAACAATGAGCAGTTCTTC. Protein product: CASSLPGLRNNEQFF.

This clonotype has more than one count but fewer than ten. The gene calls are TRBV3-1 and TRBJ1-2; D gene unclear. The CDR3 spans 12 residues. V lost 3 bases and J 8 bases, leaving 10 bases between the germline ends. Germline loops: CDR1 LGHDT, CDR2 YNNKEL (reference sequence). The CDR3 DNA reads TGTGCCAGCAGCCATTACGGATACGGCTACACCTTC. Protein product: CASSHYGYGYTF.

The CDR3 bases are TGTGCCAGCACGGGGGTGGAGACCCAGTACTTC. It specifies CASTGVETQYF. This chain connects TRBV28 to TRBJ2-5; TRBD2 is a possible D gene (6 bases). V was trimmed by 7 bases and J by 5 bases, leaving 8 bases between them. Germline V gives CDR1 MDHEN, CDR2 SYDVKM. This CDR3 spans 11 amino acids. The full variable domain, with the rest looked up from reference TRBV28 and TRBJ2-5, is DVKVTQSSRYLVKRTGEKVFLECVQDMDHENMFWYRQDPGLGLRLIYFSYDVKMKEKGDIPEGYSVSREKKERFSLILESASTNQTSMYLCASTGVETQYFGPGTRLLVL.

The rearrangement uses TRBV24-1 and TRBJ2-3, with 12 bases fitting TRBD2. Germline V lookup: CDR1 KGHDR, CDR2 SFDVKD. This CDR3 has 18 amino acids. J was trimmed by 5 bases and V by 0 bases; bases with no gene match: 8. The CDR3 spells CATSDLQKLAGGRDTQYF. In DNA, the CDR3 is TGTGCCACCAGTGATTTGCAGAAGCTAGCGGGAGGGCGAGATACGCAGTATTTT.

The chain carries TRBV12-3 or TRBV12-4 and TRBJ2-1; D perhaps matches TRBD1 (6 bases). The CDR3 spans 15 residues. V was pared by 6 bases and J by 5 bases, with 17 bases between. In DNA, the CDR3 is TGTGCCAGCAGAATCCGGGACAACGAAAACAATGAGCAGTTCTTC. It is translated as CASRIRDNENNEQFF.

This clonotype was seen a few times. The V and J genes are TRBV7-9 and TRBJ2-7, with 7 bases aligning to TRBD1. Unmatched junction bases numbered 12, after V lost 4 bases and J lost 3 bases. Germline-derived CDR1 and CDR2 are SEHNR and FQNEAQ (reference sequence). There are 16 residues in the CDR3. CDR3: CASSSQDRVPFYEQYF. The DNA of the CDR3 is TGTGCCAGCAGCTCCCAAGACAGGGTGCCTTTCTACGAGCAGTACTTC.

This clonotype was counted ten times or more. CDR3 nucleotides: TGCAGCGTTGAAGGCCAGGCCAATCAGCCCCAGCATTTT. It encodes CSVEGQANQPQHF. The chain joins TRBV29-1 to TRBJ1-5; D gene ambiguous. Germline assignment: CDR1 SQVTM and CDR2 ANQGSEA. Trimming removed 1 base from V and 3 bases from J, with 7 bases in between. The CDR3 covers 13 residues.

This clonotype has a handful of counts. The V gene is TRBV30, the J gene TRBJ2-7; TRBD2 is a possible D gene (5 bases). Germline V gene data show CDR1 as GTSNPN and CDR2 as SVGIG (reference sequence). V dropped 0 bases and J dropped 7 bases, with 7 bases sitting between them. The CDR3 sequence is 11 residues long. CDR3 coding DNA: TGTGCCTGGAGTGTATTAGCGGAGCAGTACTTC. It encodes CAWSVLAEQYF.

The chain uses TRBV11-1 and TRBJ1-3; D call uncertain. With 4 bases removed from V and 0 bases from J, the gap between germline ends came to 16 bases. CDR1 is SGHAT, CDR2 FQDESV, per germline (reference sequence). This CDR3 is 17 amino acids long. CDR3 protein: CASSSLLTTVSGNTIYF. The CDR3 DNA is TGTGCCAGCAGCTCCTTACTTACCACCGTCTCTGGAAACACCATATATTTT.

This clonotype was seen at least ten times. One end of the junction is discordant with germline, which a read error may explain. J is TRBJ2-1 and V is TRBV24-1; 7 nucleotides align to TRBD1. CDR1 and CDR2 from the germline V gene are KGHDR and SFDVKD. This CDR3 contains 16 residues. The DNA of the CDR3 is TGTGCCACCAGTGATACCGGGACAGCGGTTCCTAAAGAGAAGATCTTC. Its protein is CATSDTGTAVPKEKIF.

This clonotype was picked up many times. CDR3 protein: CASSGGVLGFYEQYF. The CDR3 DNA sequence: TGTGCCAGCAGTGGAGGGGTTCTGGGGTTCTACGAGCAGTACTTC. This chain links TRBV27 with TRBJ2-7, with a tentative D call TRBD2 (6 bases). CDR1 and CDR2 from the germline V gene are MNHEY and SMNVEV (reference sequence). V lost 5 bases and J 3 bases, leaving 17 bases between the germline ends. This CDR3 contains 15 residues.

V gene TRBV29-1 combines with J gene TRBJ2-5; possibly TRBD1 for D (6 bases). Germline loops: CDR1 SQVTM, CDR2 ANQGSEA. Trimming left V 4 bases short and J 4 bases short, with 28 bases between. The CDR3 has 18 amino acids. CDR3 sequence: CSVVVFFRDNLFRETQYF. Written as DNA, the CDR3 is TGCAGCGTTGTCGTATTTTTTCGGGACAATTTGTTTCGAGAGACCCAGTACTTC.

The chain joins TRBV5-1 to TRBJ1-4; no definite D call. The CDR3 consists of 16 residues. The germline gives CDR1 SGHRS, CDR2 YFSETQ. Trimming took 0 bases from V and 8 from J, leaving 17 bases between them. In DNA, the CDR3 is TGCGCCAGCAGCTTGGGGAGGCAGAGATACCTCGAAAAACTGTTTTTT. As protein: CASSLGRQRYLEKLFF.

The chain carries TRBV7-8 and TRBJ2-1; possibly TRBD1 for D (5 bases). V dropped 7 bases and J dropped 5 bases, with 15 bases sitting between them. This CDR3 comprises 14 residues. Germline V gives CDR1 SGHVS, CDR2 FQNEAQ. Written as DNA, the CDR3 is TGTGCCAGCAAGGGGCAAGGGGTGGACAATGAGCAGTTCTTC. Its protein is CASKGQGVDNEQFF.

This clonotype was detected a few times. The chain employs TRBV6-2 or TRBV6-3 and TRBJ2-7; perhaps TRBD2 as D (5 bases). CDR3 size: 14 residues. Trimming took 9 bases from V and 0 from J, leaving 15 bases between them. In germline, CDR1 is MNHEY, CDR2 SVGEGT. CDR3 DNA: TGTGCCAGGGGGATTTGGGGAGCCTCCTACGAGCAGTACTTC. Translation gives CARGIWGASYEQYF.

The chain joins TRBV6-1 to TRBJ1-3, with unresolved D. Germline CDR1 MNHNS, CDR2 SASEGT. The length of the CDR3 is 14 residues. Trimming shortened V by 6 bases and J by 0 bases, and 9 bases separated the two germline ends. CDR3 region: CASSHPGSGNTIYF. The CDR3 DNA is TGTGCCAGCAGCCACCCCGGCTCTGGAAACACCATATATTTT.